This entry describes one T cell receptor (beta chain). This clone was seen only a few times. Its antigen is not yet known. Within one base of it there is no much larger clone, and no base qualities were kept. The immunoSEQ Assay, a bias-controlled multiplex PCR, was used to amplify TCRbeta CDR3 regions from genomic DNA. The original methods were these. Within the assay, amplification of reference gene primers was used to estimate how many nucleated cells each sample contained. Sequence reads were collapsed and filtered to measure the absolute abundance of every unique TCRbeta CDR3 rearrangement. For each sample, productive Simpson clonality was calculated as the square root of Simpson's diversity index across productive rearrangements. In TCRdb, the immuneACCESS table is reduced to in-frame sequences with V and J assigned. These tables do not hold every clone; where another copy was compared, an unresolved V gene accounts for under half, and the others remain unexplained. V and J calls and clone size come straight from that table; D and trimming were deduced from the DNA. In this sample the table shows a few hundred thousand clones, more than 75% of which occur a single time. The ten largest account for roughly 1% of the sample.

Taken from cysteine to phenylalanine, the CDR3 has 16 residues. The CDR3 DNA has 48 bases and is translated from base 1. The CDR1 and CDR2 encoded by the germline V gene are SGHRS and YFSETQ. V lost 3 bases and J lost 5 bases, and the count of bases not matched to a germline gene is 10. These data originate in a study of blood T cell repertoires in COVID-19 (dated by TCRdb to 2018 to 2021). As for the study more broadly: Samples covering the acute and convalescent phases of COVID-19 were provided by collaborators in the United States, Italy and Spain. Deeply sampled blood TCRbeta repertoires from subjects exposed to, actively infected with, or recovered from COVID-19 were included in the dataset. The samples were drawn from two sources: the first 160 participants of the ongoing ImmuneRACE study, and over 1,000 subjects contributed by 6 global collaborators. HLA class I and class II types, where available, came from metadata supplied by the sample provider rather than from assay-based typing. A freely available public database, intended as a resource for researchers studying the immune response to SARS-CoV-2, is where the repertoires were released. The prospective study material was composed of cDNA or gDNA derived from T cells, B-cell-depleted T cells, or PBMCs. A de-identified subject ID, COVID-19 status, age in years and sex were almost always included in the sample metadata. Overall study outcomes, separate from this receptor: The amount of clinical and demographic metadata varied by source and participant and was provided uncurated.

Participants in the prospective study were enrolled through a virtual design, were aged roughly 18 to 95 years, and lived in 20 to 30 United States geographic areas. To assign participants to cohorts, the prospective study relied on clinical history that participants themselves reported in a screening survey and a study questionnaire. Recovered participants in ImmuneRACE Cohort 3 were defined by two consecutive negative NP/OP PCR tests, clearance by a healthcare professional, or resolution of symptoms. Each participant in the prospective study had whole blood, serum and a nasopharyngeal or oropharyngeal swab collected by mobile phlebotomists. Participants in the prospective study had the option to provide additional blood draws and questionnaires over a roughly 2-month period. Prospective study blood samples were shipped either frozen or at room temperature before DNA extraction.

Material: PBMCs or T cells enriched from blood (not recorded which). Recombination connected TRBV5-1 to TRBJ1-4; TRBD1 lines up with 7 middle nucleotides. The TCR sequence derives from a woman in her 30s who had recovered from COVID-19. The CDR3 region has the sequence CASSSTGQNKNEKLFF. The bases are TGCGCCAGCAGCTCAACGGGACAGAATAAAAATGAAAAACTGTTTTTT.